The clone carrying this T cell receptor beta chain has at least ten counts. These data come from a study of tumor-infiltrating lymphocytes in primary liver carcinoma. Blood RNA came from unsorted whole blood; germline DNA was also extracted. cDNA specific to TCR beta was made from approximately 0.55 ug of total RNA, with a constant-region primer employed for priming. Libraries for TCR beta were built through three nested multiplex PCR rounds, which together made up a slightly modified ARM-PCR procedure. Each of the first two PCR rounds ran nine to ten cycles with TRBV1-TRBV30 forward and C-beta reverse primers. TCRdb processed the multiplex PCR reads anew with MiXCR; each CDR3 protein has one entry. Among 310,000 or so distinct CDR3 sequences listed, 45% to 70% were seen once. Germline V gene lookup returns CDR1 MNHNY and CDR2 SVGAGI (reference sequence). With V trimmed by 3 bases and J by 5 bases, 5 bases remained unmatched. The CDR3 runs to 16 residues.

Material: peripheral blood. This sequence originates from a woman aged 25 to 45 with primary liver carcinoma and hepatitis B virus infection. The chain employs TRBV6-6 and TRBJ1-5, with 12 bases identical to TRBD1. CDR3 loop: CASSYSGTGGDQPQHF. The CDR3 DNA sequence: TGTGCCAGCAGTTATTCCGGGACAGGGGGCGATCAGCCCCAGCATTTT.